This entry lists 18 T cell receptor beta chains sequenced from one sample in a study of blood T cell repertoires in COVID-19. The table came from immunoSEQ multiplex PCR; TCRdb's copy has only in-frame clones and leaves some out. The top ten clones hold about 8.9% of a sample with about 140,000 clones, about four fifths of them seen once. The sequenced material came from peripheral blood. Receptor source: a man aged 25 to 40 with COVID-19, enrolled during active disease.

The chain uses TRBV3-1 (or the pseudogene TRBV3-2) and TRBJ2-3, with 7 bases lining up with TRBD1. Germline lookup yields CDR1 LGHDT and CDR2 YNNKEL (reference sequence). After removal of 1 base from V and 10 bases from J, the junction contained 2 bases not matched to a gene. The CDR3 has 12 amino acids. Here the CDR3 DNA reads TGTGCCAGCAGCCAAGGACAGGGTTCGCAGTATTTT. It codes for CASSQGQGSQYF.

This rearrangement joins TRBV12-3 or TRBV12-4 to TRBJ1-1; 7 bases are a match to TRBD1. This CDR3 is built from 12 residues. Unmatched junction bases numbered 5, after V lost 4 bases and J lost 9 bases. The DNA for the CDR3 is TGTGCCAGCAGTTCCGGGACAGCAAAAGCTTTCTTT. Its translation is CASSSGTAKAFF.

The chain carries TRBV18 and TRBJ2-5; 10 bases align to TRBD1. V shed 3 bases and J 1 base; nucleotides not matched to a gene: 5. This CDR3 region has 16 residues. Per the germline V gene, CDR1 is KGHSH and CDR2 is LQKENI. CDR3 sequence: CASSPTGGLVQETQYF. CDR3 in DNA: TGTGCCAGCTCACCGACAGGGGGCCTAGTCCAAGAGACCCAGTACTTC. Combining the CDR3 with reference TRBV18 and TRBJ2-5 gives the whole variable domain NAGVMQNPRHLVRRRGQEARLRCSPMKGHSHVYWYRQLPEEGLKFMVYLQKENIIDESGMPKERFSAEFPKEGPSILRIQQVVRGDSAAYFCASSPTGGLVQETQYFGPGTRLLVL.

This clone was observed a handful of times. V is TRBV4-1 and J is TRBJ1-6; D is undetermined. Deletions cut 3 bases from V and 7 bases from J, with 19 bases between. CDR3 length: 17 residues. Germline V CDR1 and CDR2: MGHRA, YSYEKL. The CDR3 DNA sequence: TGCGCCAGCAGCCAGATCCGGGATTCCCGACTAAATTCACCCCTCCACTTT. Translation: CASSQIRDSRLNSPLHF.

The V gene is TRBV2, the J gene TRBJ2-1; 7 bases map to TRBD2. The CDR3 runs to 13 residues. The V segment lost 8 bases and the J segment 9 bases; nucleotides outside the gene matches: 10. Germline-derived CDR1 and CDR2 are SNHLY and FYNNEI. CDR3 in DNA: TGTGCCAGCGCCATGGGGGAGGGTAGTGAGCAGTTCTTC. Translating it yields CASAMGEGSEQFF. The full variable domain, in which reference TRBV2 and TRBJ2-1 provide the parts outside the CDR3, is EPEVTQTPSHQVTQMGQEVILRCVPISNHLYFYWYRQILGQKVEFLVSFYNNEISEKSEIFDDQFSVERPDGSNFTLKIRSTKLEDSAMYFCASAMGEGSEQFFGPGTRLTVL.

The rearrangement uses TRBV4-1 and TRBJ2-1; 13 bases fit TRBD2. The CDR3 has 16 residues. With 1 base clipped from V and 8 bases from J, the junction kept 5 bases outside the gene matches. The germline gives CDR1 MGHRA, CDR2 YSYEKL. The CDR3 sequence: CASSQVRTSGSYEQFF. As DNA, the CDR3 is TGCGCCAGCAGCCAAGTCAGGACTAGCGGGAGCTATGAGCAGTTCTTC.

The chain combines TRBV25-1 with TRBJ2-6, with unresolved D. Between the trimmed V and J ends, which lost 4 bases and 0 bases, there was a span of 7 bases. Germline V lookup: CDR1 MGHDK, CDR2 SYGVNS. CDR3 length: 15 amino acids. CDR3 DNA: TGTGCCAGCAGTGGTTGGCCCTCTGGGGCCAACGTCCTGACTTTC. Its translation is CASSGWPSGANVLTF.

V gene TRBV18 combines with J gene TRBJ1-1; 7 bases map to TRBD1. The CDR3 loop spans 14 amino acids. The V and J ends lost 2 bases and 3 bases, in that order; junction bases with no gene match: 3. Germline V gives CDR1 KGHSH, CDR2 LQKENI. This CDR3 reads CASSPGRGDTEAFF. The DNA of the CDR3 is TGTGCCAGCTCACCAGGCAGGGGGGACACTGAAGCTTTCTTT.

V and J are TRBV15 and TRBJ2-7; D perhaps matches TRBD1 (6 bases). The CDR3 contains 14 residues. V lost 0 bases to trimming and J lost 3 bases, with 9 bases between them. Germline V gene lookup returns CDR1 LNHNV and CDR2 YYDKDF (reference sequence). CDR3 bases: TGTGCCACCAGCAGAGACGTGGACAGCTACGAGCAGTACTTC. Protein: CATSRDVDSYEQYF.

Only one count was recorded for this clone. CDR3 protein: CASSPYRDSYNEQFF. The CDR3 coding sequence is TGTGCCAGCTCACCATACCGGGACAGTTACAATGAGCAGTTCTTC. The rearrangement joins TRBV18 to TRBJ2-1; 7 bases are a match to TRBD1. From germline, CDR1 is KGHSH and CDR2 LQKENI. The CDR3 runs 15 residues. Unmatched junction bases numbered 5, after V lost 2 bases and J lost 4 bases.

J is TRBJ2-5 and V is TRBV9; D perhaps matches TRBD1 (5 bases). Germline-derived CDR1 and CDR2 are SGDLS and YYNGEE. The CDR3 is 16 residues long. With 0 bases removed from V and 3 bases from J, the gap between germline ends came to 15 bases. CDR3 loop: CASSVDQGRPEETQYF. DNA for the CDR3: TGTGCCAGCAGCGTAGACCAGGGTCGACCAGAAGAGACCCAGTACTTC.

CDR3 bases: TGTGCCAGCAGTGAAGCCCGGACAGGGTGGACAGATACGCAGTATTTT. It encodes CASSEARTGWTDTQYF. The chain joins TRBV2 to TRBJ2-3, with 8 bases aligning to TRBD1. The ends lost 0 bases at V and 3 bases at J; junction bases unmatched: 5. The CDR3 totals 16 residues. Germline CDR1 reads SNHLY; CDR2 reads FYNNEI.

The gene calls are TRBV18 and TRBJ1-2; TRBD1 matches at 7 bases. CDR1 and CDR2 (germline): KGHSH, LQKENI. The length of the CDR3 is 15 residues. Trimming took 2 bases from V and 10 from J; bases not matched to a gene: 13. CDR3 sequence reads: CASSPSTGTALSYTF. For the CDR3, the DNA is TGTGCCAGCTCACCATCTACCGGGACAGCTCTCTCCTACACCTTC.

This rearrangement joins TRBV24-1 to TRBJ2-1, with D hard to call. Germline values: CDR1 KGHDR, CDR2 SFDVKD. The CDR3 is 15 amino acids. The germline V and J ends were trimmed by 1 base and 5 bases, with 11 bases remaining between them. DNA for the CDR3: TGTGCCACCAGTGATTTTCGGCGTCAGGACAATGAGCAGTTCTTC. As protein: CATSDFRRQDNEQFF.

This clone has more than one count but fewer than ten. The V call is TRBV15, the J call TRBJ2-5, with TRBD1 identical over 7 bases. With V trimmed by 5 bases and J by 0 bases, 15 bases remained unmatched. Germline CDR1 is LNHNV and CDR2 is YYDKDF (reference sequence). The CDR3 loop spans 18 amino acids. The CDR3 loop is CATSRPPLGQLNQETQYF. The CDR3 region has the DNA TGTGCCACCAGCCGGCCACCCTTGGGACAGCTTAACCAAGAGACCCAGTACTTC. Variable domain in full (rest from reference TRBV15 and TRBJ2-5): DAMVIQNPRYQVTQFGKPVTLSCSQTLNHNVMYWYQQKSSQAPKLLFHYYDKDFNNEADTPDNFQSRRPNTSFCFLDIRSPGLGDTAMYLCATSRPPLGQLNQETQYFGPGTRLLVL.

The CDR3 DNA reads TGCAGCGTTGCAGGGACAGATAATGAAAAACTGTTTTTT. Amino acids: CSVAGTDNEKLFF. V is TRBV29-1 and J is TRBJ1-4; 7 positions match TRBD1. Germline V gene sequence: CDR1 SQVTM, CDR2 ANQGSEA. Trimming cost V 4 bases and J 4 bases; bases outside gene matches: 3. The length of the CDR3 is 13 residues.

This sequence joins TRBV19 and TRBJ2-7, with 12 nucleotides matching TRBD2. The CDR3 has 16 residues. The V and J ends lost 4 bases and 3 bases, in that order; junction bases with no gene match: 7. Per the germline V gene, CDR1 is LNHDA and CDR2 is SQIVND (reference sequence). In DNA form, the CDR3 reads TGTGCCAGTAGTAACCCTAGCGGGAGGGCGATCTACGAGCAGTACTTC. Translated: CASSNPSGRAIYEQYF.

The CDR3 sequence: CASSSTHGTSGRSGELFF. In DNA form, the CDR3 reads TGTGCCAGCAGTTCCACCCATGGGACTAGCGGGAGGTCCGGGGAGCTGTTTTTT. V gene TRBV28 combines with J gene TRBJ2-2, with 15 bases matching TRBD2. V lost 4 bases and J lost 6; bases outside the gene matches: 9. In germline, CDR1 is MDHEN, CDR2 SYDVKM. The CDR3 runs 18 residues.